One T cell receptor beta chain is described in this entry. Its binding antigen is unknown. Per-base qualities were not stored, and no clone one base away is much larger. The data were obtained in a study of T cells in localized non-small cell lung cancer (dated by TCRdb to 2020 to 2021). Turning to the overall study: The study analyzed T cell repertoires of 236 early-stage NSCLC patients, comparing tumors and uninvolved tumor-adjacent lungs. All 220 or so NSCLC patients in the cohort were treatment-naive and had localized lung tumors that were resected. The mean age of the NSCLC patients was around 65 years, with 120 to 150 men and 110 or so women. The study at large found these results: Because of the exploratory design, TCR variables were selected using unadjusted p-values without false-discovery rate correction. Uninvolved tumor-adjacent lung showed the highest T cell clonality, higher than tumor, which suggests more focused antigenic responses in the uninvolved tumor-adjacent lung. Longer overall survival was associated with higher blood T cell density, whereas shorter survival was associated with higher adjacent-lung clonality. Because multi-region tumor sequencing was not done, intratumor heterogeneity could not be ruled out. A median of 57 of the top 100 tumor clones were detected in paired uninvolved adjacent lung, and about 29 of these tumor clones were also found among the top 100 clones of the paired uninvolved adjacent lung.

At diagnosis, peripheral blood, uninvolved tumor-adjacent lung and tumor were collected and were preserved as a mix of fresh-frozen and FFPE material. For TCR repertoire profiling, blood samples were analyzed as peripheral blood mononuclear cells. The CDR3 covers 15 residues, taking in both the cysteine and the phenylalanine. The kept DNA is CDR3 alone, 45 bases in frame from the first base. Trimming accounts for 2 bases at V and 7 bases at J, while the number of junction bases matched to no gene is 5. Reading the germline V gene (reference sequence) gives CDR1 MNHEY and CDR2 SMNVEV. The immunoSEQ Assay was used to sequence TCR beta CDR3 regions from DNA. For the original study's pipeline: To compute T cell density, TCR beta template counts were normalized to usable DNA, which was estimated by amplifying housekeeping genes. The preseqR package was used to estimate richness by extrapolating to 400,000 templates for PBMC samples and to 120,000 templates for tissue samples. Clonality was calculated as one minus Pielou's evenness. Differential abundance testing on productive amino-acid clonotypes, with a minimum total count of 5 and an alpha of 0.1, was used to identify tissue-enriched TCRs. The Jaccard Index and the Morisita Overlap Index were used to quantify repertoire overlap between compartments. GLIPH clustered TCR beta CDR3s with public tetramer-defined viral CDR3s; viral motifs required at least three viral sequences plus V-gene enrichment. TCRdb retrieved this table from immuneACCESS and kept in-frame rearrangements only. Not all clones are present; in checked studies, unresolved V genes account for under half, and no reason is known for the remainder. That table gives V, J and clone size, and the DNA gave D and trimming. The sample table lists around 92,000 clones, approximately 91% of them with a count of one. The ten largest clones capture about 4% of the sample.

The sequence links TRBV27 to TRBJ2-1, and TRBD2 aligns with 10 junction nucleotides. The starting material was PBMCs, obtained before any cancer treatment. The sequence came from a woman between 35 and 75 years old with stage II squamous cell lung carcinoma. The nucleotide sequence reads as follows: TGTGCCAGCAGTTTAACCAGCGGGGGGGGGAATGAGCAGTTCTTC. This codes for CASSLTSGGGNEQFF.